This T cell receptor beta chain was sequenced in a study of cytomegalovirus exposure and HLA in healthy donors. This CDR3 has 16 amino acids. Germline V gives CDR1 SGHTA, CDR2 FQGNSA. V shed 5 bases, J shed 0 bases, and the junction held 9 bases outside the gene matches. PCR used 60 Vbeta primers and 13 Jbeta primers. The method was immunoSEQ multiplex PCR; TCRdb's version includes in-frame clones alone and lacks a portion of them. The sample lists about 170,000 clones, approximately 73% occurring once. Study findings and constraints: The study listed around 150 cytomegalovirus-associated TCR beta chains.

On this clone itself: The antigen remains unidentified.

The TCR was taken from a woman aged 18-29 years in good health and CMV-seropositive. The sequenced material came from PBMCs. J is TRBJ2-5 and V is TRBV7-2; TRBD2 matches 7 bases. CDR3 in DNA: TGTGCCAGCAGCACTAGGTGGGGGAGGGACCAAGAGACCCAGTACTTC. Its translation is CASSTRWGRDQETQYF.